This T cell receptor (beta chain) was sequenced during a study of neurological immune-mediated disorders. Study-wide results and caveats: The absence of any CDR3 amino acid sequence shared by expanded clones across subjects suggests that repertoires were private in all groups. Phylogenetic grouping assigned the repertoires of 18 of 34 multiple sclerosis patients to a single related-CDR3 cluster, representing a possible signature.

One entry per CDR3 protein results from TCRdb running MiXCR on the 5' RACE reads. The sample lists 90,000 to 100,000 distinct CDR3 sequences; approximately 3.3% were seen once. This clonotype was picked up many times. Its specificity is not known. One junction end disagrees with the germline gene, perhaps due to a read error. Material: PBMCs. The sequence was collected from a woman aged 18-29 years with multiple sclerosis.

The CDR3 DNA reads TGTGCCAGCAGATTAGGGGGCACCGGGGAGCTGTTTTTT. Encoded protein: CASRLGGTGELFF. The J gene is TRBJ2-2, the V gene TRBV11-2, with D tentatively TRBD1 (6 bases). Germline CDR1 and CDR2: SGHAT and FQNNGV. The CDR3 length is 13 residues.